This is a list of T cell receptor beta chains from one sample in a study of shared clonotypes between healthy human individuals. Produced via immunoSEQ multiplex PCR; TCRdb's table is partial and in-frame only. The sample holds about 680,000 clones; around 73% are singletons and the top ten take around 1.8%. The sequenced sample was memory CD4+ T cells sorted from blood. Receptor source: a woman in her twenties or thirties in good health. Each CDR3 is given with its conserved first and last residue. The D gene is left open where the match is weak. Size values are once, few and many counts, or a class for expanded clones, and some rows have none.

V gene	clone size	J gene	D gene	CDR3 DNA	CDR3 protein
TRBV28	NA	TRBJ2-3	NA	TGTGCCAGCAGCCTGGGCACAGATACGCAGTATTTT	CASSLGTDTQYF
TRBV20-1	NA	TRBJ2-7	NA	TGCAGTGCCCCAGGGGCGGGGGAGCAGTACTTC	CSAPGAGEQYF
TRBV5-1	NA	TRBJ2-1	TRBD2	TGCGCCAGCAGCTCAACTAGCGGGGTTAGCTCCTACAATGAGCAGTTCTTC	CASSSTSGVSSYNEQFF
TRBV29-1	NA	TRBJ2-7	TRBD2	TGCAGCGTTGTTGATGCGGGAGGGGTCCACGAGCAGTACTTC	CSVVDAGGVHEQYF
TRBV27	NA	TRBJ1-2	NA	TGTGCCAGCAGTTTAGCGGGTCTCCAAGTCGATGGCTACACCTTC	CASSLAGLQVDGYTF
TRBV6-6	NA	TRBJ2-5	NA	TGTGCCAGCAGTTCTATCAATAATGGCCAAGAGACCCAGTACTTC	CASSSINNGQETQYF
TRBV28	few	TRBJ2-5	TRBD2	TGTGCCAGCGTCTTTAGCGGGTCAGGGAAAGAGACCCAGTACTTC	CASVFSGSGKETQYF
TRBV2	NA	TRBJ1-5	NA	TGTGCCAGCAGTATTCGAGGGCCCCAGCATTTT	CASSIRGPQHF
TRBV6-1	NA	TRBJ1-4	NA	TGTGCCAGCAGTCGGGGGATAAATGAAAAACTGTTTTTT	CASSRGINEKLFF
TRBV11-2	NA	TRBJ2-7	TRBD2	TGTGCCAGCAGCTCATCTAGCGGTGCCTACGAGCAGTACTTC	CASSSSSGAYEQYF
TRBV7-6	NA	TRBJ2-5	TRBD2	TGTGCCAGCAGCTTAGGGCTAGCGGGAGGAGAGACCCAGTACTTC	CASSLGLAGGETQYF
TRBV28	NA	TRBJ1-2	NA	TGTGCCAGCAGTACCCACACCCTGGGACACATCTATGGCTACACCTTC	CASSTHTLGHIYGYTF
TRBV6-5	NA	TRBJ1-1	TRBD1	TGTGCCAGCAGTCACAGGGGTAAAGCTTTCTTT	CASSHRGKAFF
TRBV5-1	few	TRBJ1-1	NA	TGCGCCAGCAGCGCGACCGGGATCCACACTGAAGCTTTCTTT	CASSATGIHTEAFF
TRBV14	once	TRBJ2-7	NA	TGTGCCAGCAGCCAAGGGAACGAGTTGGGGACTGCCTACGAGCAGTACTTC	CASSQGNELGTAYEQYF
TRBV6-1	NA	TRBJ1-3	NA	TGTGCCAGCAGTGATCCTGCCAGGGGTGGAAACACCATATATTTT	CASSDPARGGNTIYF
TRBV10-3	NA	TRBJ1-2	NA	TGTGCCATCAGTGAGAAGGACTATGGCTACACCTTC	CAISEKDYGYTF
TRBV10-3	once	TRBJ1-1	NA	TGTGCCATCAGTCAAACAGACACTGAAGCTTTCTTT	CAISQTDTEAFF
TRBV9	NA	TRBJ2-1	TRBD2	TGTGCCAGCAGCGCCGCGGGACTAGCGGGTTTAGGAGAGCAGTTCTTC	CASSAAGLAGLGEQFF
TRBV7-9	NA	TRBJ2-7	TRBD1	TGTGCCAGCAGCGTTCTTGGGACAGGTTTCCGCCACGAGCAGTACTTC	CASSVLGTGFRHEQYF
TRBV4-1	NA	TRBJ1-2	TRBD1	TGCGCCAGCAGCCAAGGGGGACAGGGGGTCTATGGCTACACCTTC	CASSQGGQGVYGYTF
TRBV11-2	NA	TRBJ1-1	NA	TGTGCCAGCACCTCGAATCGAGGGGCATTTAACACTGAAGCTTTCTTT	CASTSNRGAFNTEAFF
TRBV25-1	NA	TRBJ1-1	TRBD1	TGTGCCAGCAGTTCCCCACGGACAGGGGGTCCAAACACTGAAGCTTTCTTT	CASSSPRTGGPNTEAFF
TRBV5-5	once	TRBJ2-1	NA	TGTGCCAGCAGCCGGCAGATCTACAATGAGCAGTTCTTC	CASSRQIYNEQFF
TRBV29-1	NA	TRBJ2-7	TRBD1	TGCAGCGTTACCCACGGACAGGGCTACGAGCAGTACTTC	CSVTHGQGYEQYF
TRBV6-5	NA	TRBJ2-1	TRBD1	TGTGCCAGCAGTAACTTACAGGGGGCGAATGAGCAGTTCTTC	CASSNLQGANEQFF
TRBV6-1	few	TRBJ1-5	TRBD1	TGTGCCAGCACCATGACAGGGGGCAGACAGCCCCAGCATTTT	CASTMTGGRQPQHF
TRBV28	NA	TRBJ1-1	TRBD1	TGTGCCAGCAGACCTGGGACAGCTCCAGGGAACACTGAAGCTTTCTTT	CASRPGTAPGNTEAFF
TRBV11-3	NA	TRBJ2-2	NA	TGTGCCAGCAGCAAGACTAAAACCGCGGGGGAGCTGTTTTTT	CASSKTKTAGELFF
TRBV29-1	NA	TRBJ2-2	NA	TGCAGCATCTCCCGGGGATCCGGGGAGCTGTTTTTT	CSISRGSGELFF
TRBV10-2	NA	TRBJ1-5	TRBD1	TGCGCCAGCACCTCCGGGACAGGGGATAGCAATCAGCCCCAGCATTTT	CASTSGTGDSNQPQHF
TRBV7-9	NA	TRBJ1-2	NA	TGTGCCAGCAGCTTAGGGGGACACTACGGCTACACCTTC	CASSLGGHYGYTF
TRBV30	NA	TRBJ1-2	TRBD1	TGTGCCTGGAGTAGGGGACAGGGAGAGTATGGCTACACCTTC	CAWSRGQGEYGYTF
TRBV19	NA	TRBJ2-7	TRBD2	TGTGCCAGTAGTATAGGTGCTAGCGGAGAATACGAGCAGTACTTC	CASSIGASGEYEQYF
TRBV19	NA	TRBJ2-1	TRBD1	TGTGCCAGTAGTCAGGGGGAAAGCTCCTACAATGAGCAGTTCTTC	CASSQGESSYNEQFF
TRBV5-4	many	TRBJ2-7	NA	TGTGCCAGCAGCTTGTTTTCGGCGGGACGGTACGAGCAGTACTTC	CASSLFSAGRYEQYF
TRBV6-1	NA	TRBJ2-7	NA	TGTGCCAGCAGTGAAAAAGGACTACACTACGAGCAGTACTTC	CASSEKGLHYEQYF
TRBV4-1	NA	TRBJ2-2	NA	TGCGCCAGCAGCCGCAACAGGGCGGGGAACACCGGGGAGCTGTTTTTT	CASSRNRAGNTGELFF
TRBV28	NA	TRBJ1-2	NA	TGTGCCAGCAGTACGTTTGGGTCGACCGGCTACACCTTC	CASSTFGSTGYTF
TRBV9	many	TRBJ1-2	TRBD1	TGTGCCAGCAGCGCAAAGGGGGCTAACCTGGGAAGCTATGGCTACACCTTC	CASSAKGANLGSYGYTF
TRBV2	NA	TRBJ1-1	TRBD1	TGTGCCAGCAGTGGGGGACAGAGGGAGGAAGCTTTCTTT	CASSGGQREEAFF
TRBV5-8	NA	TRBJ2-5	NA	TGTGCCAGCAGCTTGGTGTGGGACCAAGGGGCCCAGTACTTC	CASSLVWDQGAQYF
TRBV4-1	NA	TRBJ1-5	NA	TGCGCCAGCAGCCAACTTCCCGGACAGTATGCCAATCAGCCCCAGCATTTT	CASSQLPGQYANQPQHF
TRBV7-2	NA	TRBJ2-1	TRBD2	TGTGCCAGCAGCTTAGGCTTTCTTGGTAGCGGGTACAATGAGCAGTTCTTC	CASSLGFLGSGYNEQFF
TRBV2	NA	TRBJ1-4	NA	TGTGCCAGCAGTGATCGGCTTGCAACTAATGAAAAACTGTTTTTT	CASSDRLATNEKLFF
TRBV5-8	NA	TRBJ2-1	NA	TGTGCCAGCACCCTCGGGCGTGTGGCGTACAATGAGCAGTTCTTC	CASTLGRVAYNEQFF